The 10 T cell receptor beta chains below were found in one sample sequenced in a study of human T cells and chemical hapten exposure. TCRdb itself ran the RACE reads through MiXCR, one entry per CDR3 protein. The data show around 110,000 distinct CDR3 sequences, 12% seen once. Noted time point: patch test 1, 2 weeks after DPC sensitization. Treatment specified: therapeutic diphenylcyclopropenone sensitization with weekly scalp DPC. The material was whole blood, obtained in connection with sensitization to the hapten diphenylcyclopropenone (DPC). These receptors all come from a woman between 45 and 65 years old with alopecia areata. Some clones in this sample may be carry-over from other donors' samples.

This clonotype was counted many times. This chain connects TRBV6-5 to TRBJ1-4; tentative D call: TRBD1 (6 bases). V was clipped by 6 bases and J by 0 bases, with 8 bases between them. There are 14 residues in the CDR3. CDR1 and CDR2 from the germline V gene are MNHEY and SVGAGI. This CDR3 is CASRRGATNEKLFF. Here the CDR3 DNA reads TGTGCCAGCAGGAGGGGGGCAACTAATGAAAAACTGTTTTTT.

The chain couples TRBV7-2 to TRBJ2-6; D gene uncertain. The germline V and J ends were trimmed by 1 base and 1 base, with 5 bases remaining between them. CDR1 SGHTA and CDR2 FQGNSA come from the germline V gene. This CDR3 contains 15 residues. The CDR3 sequence is CASSLDTSGANVLTF. CDR3 DNA: TGTGCCAGCAGCTTAGATACATCTGGGGCCAACGTCCTGACTTTC.

This clonotype has more than one count but fewer than ten. Germline and junction disagree at one end, which may indicate a read error. In DNA form, the CDR3 reads TGTGCCAGCAGCTTGGTCCCAAACTCCCACGAGCAGTACTTC. This encodes CASSLVPNSHEQYF. V and J are TRBV5-5 and TRBJ2-7; D unclear. CDR3 length: 14 amino acids. Per the germline V gene, CDR1 is SGHKS and CDR2 is YYEKEE (reference sequence).

This clonotype has just a few counts. The chain is built from TRBV7-6 and TRBJ1-5; D is unresolved. The germline V and J ends were trimmed by 0 bases and 5 bases, with 5 bases remaining between them. The CDR3 consists of 13 residues. The V gene's germline CDR1 is SGHVS and CDR2 FNYEAQ. The CDR3 DNA is TGTGCCAGCAGCTTAGCTCAGGATCAGCCCCAGCATTTT. It specifies CASSLAQDQPQHF.

This clonotype has at least ten counts. The chain recombines TRBV6-2 or TRBV6-3 with TRBJ2-5; the D gene is possibly TRBD1 (7 bases). The CDR3 length is 16 residues. The germline V and J ends were trimmed by 7 bases and 5 bases, with 23 bases remaining between them. Germline assignment: CDR1 MNHEY and CDR2 SVGEGT. CDR3 residues: CASIGGRRGRLETQYF. The CDR3 region has the DNA TGTGCCAGCATTGGGGGACGCAGGGGGAGGTTGGAGACCCAGTACTTC.

This clonotype was detected ten times or more. The chain links TRBV7-2 to TRBJ2-3; D is ambiguous. V was shortened by 3 bases and J by 3 bases, with 7 bases between the two germline ends. Germline V gives CDR1 SGHTA, CDR2 FQGNSA. This CDR3 has 13 amino acids. Here the CDR3 reads CASSFIVTDTQYF. CDR3 nucleotides: TGTGCCAGCAGCTTTATTGTTACAGATACGCAGTATTTT.

This clonotype was seen repeatedly, ten times or more. The chain joins TRBV7-8 to TRBJ1-4, with a tentative D call TRBD1 (6 bases). The germline V gene encodes CDR1 SGHVS and CDR2 FQNEAQ. The CDR3 is made up of 15 amino acids. Trimming pared 4 bases from V and 8 bases from J, leaving 17 bases between. Here the CDR3 reads CASSSTGLHVEKLFF. Written as DNA, the CDR3 is TGTGCCAGCAGCTCAACAGGGTTACACGTCGAAAAACTGTTTTTT.

At least ten counts were recorded for this clonotype. The V gene is TRBV19, the J gene TRBJ2-3; D is ambiguous. CDR1 and CDR2 from the germline V gene are LNHDA and SQIVND (reference sequence). V lost 0 bases and J 2 bases, leaving 15 bases between the germline ends. The CDR3 contains 17 residues. In DNA, the CDR3 is TGTGCCAGTAGTATAGAAGCCGACCCCCGCTACACAGATACGCAGTATTTT. Its protein product is CASSIEADPRYTDTQYF.

The CDR3 sequence is CASSRGTSGFSYEQYF. CDR3 nucleotides: TGTGCCAGCAGCCGAGGGACTAGCGGTTTCTCCTACGAGCAGTACTTC. The rearrangement joins TRBV12-3 or TRBV12-4 to TRBJ2-7, with TRBD2 identical over 11 bases. The CDR3 loop spans 16 amino acids. Trimming removed 6 bases from V and 0 bases from J; junction bases left unmatched: 7.

This clonotype occurred a few times. The genes are TRBV6-6 and TRBJ1-5; 10 bases agree with TRBD1. Germline CDR1 is MNHNY and CDR2 is SVGAGI (reference sequence). This CDR3 contains 15 residues. V shed 6 bases, J shed 2 bases, and the junction held 4 bases outside the gene matches. For the CDR3, the DNA is TGTGCCAGCAGCTATGGGACAGGGGGCAATCAGCCCCAGCATTTT. Protein product: CASSYGTGGNQPQHF.